Here is one TCR beta chain with its context. This clonotype was observed many times. Its binding antigen is unknown. Nothing much larger sits one base from this clone, and base qualities are not available. This sample is drawn from a study of T cell repertoires in cytomegalovirus infection (dated by TCRdb to the late 2010s). With respect to the entire study: Donor HLA type was relevant to the analysis, as public TCR beta signatures indicated carriage of CMV infection together with the matching HLA type.

For this chain, trimming is 2 bases at the V end and 5 bases at the J end, and the number of junction bases without a gene match is 11. Including cysteine and phenylalanine, the CDR3 has 17 amino acids. Only the CDR3 part of the read is kept: 51 bases, read in frame from the first base. Per the germline V gene, SGHVS is the CDR1 and FQNEAQ is the CDR2. Sequencing took place on an Illumina HiSeq 1500. TCRdb reworked the public reads: Q25 trimming with fastp, MiXCR clone assembly, productive beta chains retained. Rows matching on CDR3 protein sequence are summarized as one entry with the most common DNA and genes. The sample data list tens of thousands of distinct CDR3 sequences, and approximately 3.7% of these were observed just once. Clones ranked in the top ten supply approximately 4.6% of the sample. Summary of the overall study and its limitations: In both this cohort and an independent roughly 400-donor cohort, the cumulative frequency of public TCR beta family members distinguished carriers of CMV infection plus the relevant HLA type. The ex vivo response was dominated by HLA-C-restricted CMV-specific TCR beta clonotypes, and the single most frequent clonotype in two of eight donors was supplied by these HLA-C-restricted clonotypes.

The V gene is TRBV7-8 and the J gene is TRBJ2-5, with 10 bases in between that match TRBD2. The clonotype comes from a human donor in good health (CMV status not recorded). Some clones in this sample may be carry-over from other donors' samples. Sequenced: PBMCs. The base sequence is TGTGCCAGCAGCTTATGGAAGCGGGGGGGCGTGAGGGAGACCCAGTACTTC. The encoded protein is CASSLWKRGGVRETQYF.